The clone carrying this TCR beta chain occurred many times. Amplicons of TCR beta CDR3 were generated from genomic DNA by two-round multiplex PCR. Individual primers that were specific to each TRBV and TRBJ gene served in first-round PCR. TCRdb re-analysed the multiplex PCR reads in MiXCR, keeping a single row per CDR3 protein. The table shows approximately 20,000 distinct CDR3 sequences, with roughly 28% occurring only once. The sample originates from a study of prognosis after radiotherapy for stage I lung cancer. Study details: With a biologically effective dose of at least 100 Gy, radiotherapy took the form of SBRT split into 3 to 5 fractions.

Germline values: CDR1 LNHDA, CDR2 SQIVND (reference sequence). This CDR3 region has 14 residues. V shed 3 bases and J 4 bases; nucleotides not matched to a gene: 2. The J gene is TRBJ2-7, the V gene TRBV19; 11 nucleotides match TRBD2. The sequenced sample was PBMCs, obtained before or after stereotactic body radiation therapy (not recorded which). The sequence was collected from a donor aged 50 or older with non-small cell lung cancer. The DNA for the CDR3 is TGTGCCAGTAGTATTGGGACTAGCGGTTACGAGCAGTACTTC. It yields the protein CASSIGTSGYEQYF. The full variable domain, completed using reference TRBV19 and TRBJ2-7, is DGGITQSPKYLFRKEGQNVTLSCEQNLNHDAMYWYRQDPGQGLRLIYYSQIVNDFQKGDIAEGYSVSREKKESFPLTVTSAQKNPTAFYLCASSIGTSGYEQYFGPGTRLTVT.